This T cell receptor beta chain appears in the sequencing data of a study of T cells expressing NK-cell markers. Background on the study: HCMV seropositivity marked most of the eight sequenced donors; one was seronegative.

Reanalyzing the 5' RACE reads, TCRdb keeps one entry per CDR3 protein, without DNA. This sample's table reports about 460,000 distinct CDR3 sequences. Notes on the study in general: Dominant NKG2C+ clonotypes made up about 1.0-7.5% of CD8+ T cells in more than 5 donors. Also leading the CD3+CD56-NKG2C+ fraction in several donors were these clonotypes. The HCMV specificity of the expanded NKG2C+ T cell clones stayed unresolved.

Worth noting for this clonotype: Its matching antigen is unknown.

From germline, CDR1 is SGHDT and CDR2 YYEEEE. The CDR3 consists of 16 residues. This TCR derives from a woman aged 45-65 years in good health. This chain joins TRBV5-6 and TRBJ2-7; TCRdb calls TRBD2, which cannot be checked without DNA. Material: blood T cells: a sorted CD56 or NKG2C T cell subset, CD4+ or CD8+ T cells, or bulk PBMC T cells (not recorded which). CDR3 region: CASSGNSGNALYEQYF.